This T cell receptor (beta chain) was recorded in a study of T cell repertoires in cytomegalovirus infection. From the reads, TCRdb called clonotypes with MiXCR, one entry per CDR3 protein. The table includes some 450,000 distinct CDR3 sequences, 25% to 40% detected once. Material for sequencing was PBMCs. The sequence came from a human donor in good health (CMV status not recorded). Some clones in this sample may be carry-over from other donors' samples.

The DNA of the CDR3 is TGTGCCAGCAGCCATCTAGTAATGTCCGGTTACACCTTC. Translation gives CASSHLVMSGYTF. The gene calls are TRBV3-1 and TRBJ1-2, with D uncertain. This CDR3 contains 13 residues. Per the germline V gene, CDR1 is LGHDT and CDR2 is YNNKEL (reference sequence). V dropped 3 bases and J dropped 11 bases, with 16 bases sitting between them.